This T cell receptor beta chain is from a study of T cells in Graves' hyperthyroidism and ophthalmopathy. Whole-study findings and limits: The majority of expanded thyroid clonotypes above 0.001 also appeared in blood.

This CDR3 comprises 14 residues. CDR1 is SGHDT and CDR2 is YYEEEE in the germline V gene. The V end was cut by 5 bases, the J end by 1 base, with 12 bases between. Regarding this clonotype: The antigen remains unidentified.

From RNA transcripts, TCR beta CDR3 regions were amplified. HTBI primers were the set used in a first-round RT-PCR of the TCR CDR3. TCRdb reprocessed the multiplex PCR reads via MiXCR and lists one record per CDR3 protein. This table has 610,000 or so distinct CDR3 sequences, 40% to 55% appearing once. This chain uses TRBV5-6 with TRBJ1-1, with unresolved D. The source is a woman aged 18-35 years with Graves' hyperthyroidism. Specimen: peripheral blood or thyroid tissue (not recorded which). CDR3 DNA: TGTGCCAGCAGGTTGACGGGAGCGAACACTGAAGCTTTCTTT. It is translated as CASRLTGANTEAFF. Based on the CDR3 plus reference TRBV5-6 and TRBJ1-1, the full variable domain is DAGVTQSPTHLIKTRGQQVTLRCSPKSGHDTVSWYQQALGQGPQFIFQYYEEEERQRGNFPDRFSGHQFPNYSSELNVNALLLGDSALYLCASRLTGANTEAFFGQGTRLTVV.